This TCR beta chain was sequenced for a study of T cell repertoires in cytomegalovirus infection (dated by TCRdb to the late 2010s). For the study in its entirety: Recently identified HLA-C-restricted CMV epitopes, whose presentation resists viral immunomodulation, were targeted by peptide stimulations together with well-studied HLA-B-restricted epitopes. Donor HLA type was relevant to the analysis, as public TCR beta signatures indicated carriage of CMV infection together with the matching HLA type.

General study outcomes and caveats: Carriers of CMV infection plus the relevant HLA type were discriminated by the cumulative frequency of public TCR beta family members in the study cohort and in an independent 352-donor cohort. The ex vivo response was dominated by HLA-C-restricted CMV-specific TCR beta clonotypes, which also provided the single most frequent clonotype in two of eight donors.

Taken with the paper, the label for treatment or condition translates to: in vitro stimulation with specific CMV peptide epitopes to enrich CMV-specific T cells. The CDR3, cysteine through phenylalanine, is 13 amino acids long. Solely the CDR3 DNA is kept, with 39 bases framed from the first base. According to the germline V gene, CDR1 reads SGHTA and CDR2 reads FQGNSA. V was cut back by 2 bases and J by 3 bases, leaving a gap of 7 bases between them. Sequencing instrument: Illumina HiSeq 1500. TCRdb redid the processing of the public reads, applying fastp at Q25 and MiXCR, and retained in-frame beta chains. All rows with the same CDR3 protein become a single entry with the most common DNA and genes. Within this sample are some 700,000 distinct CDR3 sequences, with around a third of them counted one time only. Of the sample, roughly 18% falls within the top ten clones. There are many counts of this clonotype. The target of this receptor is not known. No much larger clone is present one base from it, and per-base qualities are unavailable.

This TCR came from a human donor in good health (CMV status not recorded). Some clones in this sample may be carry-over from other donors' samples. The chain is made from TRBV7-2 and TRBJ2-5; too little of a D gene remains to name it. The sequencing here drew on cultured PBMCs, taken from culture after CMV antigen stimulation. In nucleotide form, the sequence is TGTGCCAGCAGCTTAACTCGAAAAGAGACCCAGTACTTC. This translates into CASSLTRKETQYF.